The entry that follows covers one TCR beta chain sequence. Antigen: not known. This record belongs to a study of vaccination and CD4 T cells after COVID-19. Study in general: Six males and four females, two Hispanic, made up the convalescents. Post-COVID draws followed diagnosis by a median around 100 days (range 35 to 161). Whole-study findings and limits: Analysis of convalescent patients found that 304 of 307 vaccine-specific clones were spike mono-reactive.

CDR1 is MNHEY, CDR2 SVGAGI, per germline. The CDR3 consists of 16 residues. With 2 bases clipped from V and 4 bases from J, the junction kept 7 bases outside the gene matches. The Oncomine TCR Beta short-read assay was applied to DNA of cultured CD4+ T cells. Investigators obtained genomic DNA by extraction from cultured CD4+ T cells. Using its own MiXCR run on the PCR reads, TCRdb lists one record per CDR3 protein. The table lists about 8,300 distinct CDR3 sequences, around 60% of them singletons. This sample's treatment: roughly ten-day PBMC culture with coronavirus spike peptide pools or control peptides (ViraFEST assay).

V is TRBV6-5 and J is TRBJ1-5, with 8 bases that match TRBD1. Material for sequencing was CD4+ T cells from blood, cultured in vitro. This TCR derives from a human donor who had recovered from COVID-19. Here the CDR3 reads CASSYPRTGKNQPQHF. The CDR3 nucleotides are TGTGCCAGCAGTTACCCCCGGACAGGGAAGAATCAGCCCCAGCATTTT.